This is a list of T cell receptor beta chains from one sample in a study of preoperative IRX-2 immunotherapy in early breast cancer. Repertoires were generated with immunoSEQ multiplex PCR, while TCRdb's copy carries only in-frame clones and drops some. The table includes 95,000 to 100,000 clones, 86% detected once. The sample was tumor tissue, taken after IRX-2 immunotherapy. The receptors derive from a human donor with breast cancer. Both conserved end residues are part of each CDR3. Fields, in order: D gene, clone size, CDR3 length, J gene, V gene, CDR3 protein, CDR3 DNA. A D gene is named only where the DNA matches it firmly. Clone size is not always given. Where it is, it says once, few, many or a class for expanded clones.

- | - | 12 | TRBJ1-2 | TRBV29-1 | CSARWGTYGYTF | TGCAGCGCCCGATGGGGGACCTATGGCTACACCTTC
- | - | 15 | TRBJ1-1 | TRBV5-1 | CASSYPKGENTEAFF | TGCGCCAGCAGCTACCCAAAGGGTGAGAACACTGAAGCTTTCTTT
- | few | 13 | TRBJ1-1 | TRBV10-2 | CASGTTRDTEAFF | TGCGCCAGCGGCACCACACGAGACACTGAAGCTTTCTTT
TRBD2 | - | 16 | TRBJ2-5 | TRBV10-2 | CASSASRTSGEETQYF | TGCGCCAGCAGTGCCTCTCGGACTAGCGGGGAAGAGACCCAGTACTTC
TRBD1 | - | 16 | TRBJ1-3 | TRBV5-1 | CASSFQGQGTGNTIYF | TGCGCCAGCAGCTTCCAGGGACAGGGCACTGGAAACACCATATATTTT
- | - | 13 | TRBJ1-1 | TRBV29-1 | CSVVEGMNTEAFF | TGCAGCGTTGTTGAGGGAATGAACACTGAAGCTTTCTTT
TRBD1 | few | 14 | TRBJ2-1 | TRBV12-5 | CASGLGDRNNEQFF | TGTGCTAGTGGTTTGGGGGACAGAAACAATGAGCAGTTCTTC
- | once | 13 | TRBJ1-1 | TRBV29-1 | CSVEAVGDTEAFF | TGCAGCGTTGAGGCAGTCGGCGACACTGAAGCTTTCTTT
- | - | 11 | TRBJ1-2 | TRBV30 | CAWSGTYGYTF | TGTGCCTGGAGTGGAACCTATGGCTACACCTTC
- | - | 14 | TRBJ2-3 | TRBV22-1 | CASSLTGSTDTQYF | TGTGCCAGCAGTCTAACGGGAAGCACAGATACGCAGTATTTT